The 3 T cell receptor beta chains below were found in one sample sequenced in a study of T cells expressing NK-cell markers. TCRdb reprocessed the 5' RACE reads; each CDR3 protein has one entry and no DNA is given. Seen in this sample are roughly 150,000 distinct CDR3 sequences; the ten most common clones hold 18%. Sample: blood T cells: a sorted CD56 or NKG2C T cell subset, CD4+ or CD8+ T cells, or bulk PBMC T cells (not recorded which). These receptors all come from a woman between 18 and 70 years old in good health.

This sequence joins TRBV12-3 or TRBV12-4 and TRBJ2-1; no DNA is available, so the TRBD1 call from TCRdb remains unchecked. The CDR3 length is 14 residues. The CDR3 region is CASSKGEADNEQFF.

CDR3 region: CASSTYRAEQYF. V and J are TRBV12-3 or TRBV12-4 and TRBJ2-7; TCRdb gives TRBD1 as the D gene, but with no DNA this cannot be confirmed. The CDR3 extends over 12 amino acids.

The rearrangement joins TRBV10-3 to TRBJ2-3; absent DNA, TCRdb's TRBD2 call cannot be checked. The CDR3 extends over 16 amino acids. Germline lookup yields CDR1 ENHRY and CDR2 SYGVKD. The CDR3 loop is CAITSGKGRRTDTQYF.